This T cell receptor (beta chain) was captured by sequencing in a study of cytomegalovirus exposure and HLA in healthy donors. About the research overall: Assignment to the Caucasian-associated ancestry cluster applied to around four fifths of the 350 to 500 genotyped donors. General observations from the study: Rarity characterized most TCR sequences, yet some public TCRs appeared in many donors. In a later analysis, CMV-associated beta chains were mostly HLA-associated, it appeared. TCR beta chains associated with HLA were, in a later analysis, more clonally expanded than equally common others.

PCR amplification relied on 60 Vbeta primers (plus 13 Jbeta primers). Clones were sequenced by immunoSEQ multiplex PCR, and TCRdb holds only the in-frame ones, with some missing. The sample lists fewer than 150,000 clones, approximately 15% occurring once. This clone turned up a few times. The antigen is not known. Germline values: CDR1 MGHRA, CDR2 YSYEKL. This CDR3 comprises 17 residues. Trimming pared 5 bases from V and 6 bases from J, leaving 23 bases between. Sequencing was performed on PBMCs. The J gene is TRBJ1-5, the V gene TRBV4-1, with D tentatively TRBD1 (5 bases). This sequence was found in a woman between 18 and 29 years old in good health and CMV-seronegative. CDR3 sequence (DNA): TGCGCCAGCAGCGTGCCAGGGCCCCCAAAATTTGGTCAGCCCCAGCATTTT. Amino acids: CASSVPGPPKFGQPQHF.